This TCR beta chain was identified in a study of monozygotic twins with inflammatory bowel disease. TCRdb re-called the 5' RACE reads and catalogs CDR3 proteins one per entry, DNA excluded. The listing contains around 450,000 distinct CDR3 sequences. Study-level findings and limits: Subtypes among T cells remained indistinguishable. Healthy twins shared more clonotypes with others than IBD patients, most markedly active ones.

Donors each contributed one blood sample measuring around 2.5 ml. The CDR3 sequence is 17 residues long. CDR1 SGHRS and CDR2 YFSETQ come from the germline V gene. As to this clonotype: No antigen is known for it.

V gene TRBV5-1 combines with J gene TRBJ2-5; TCRdb designates TRBD2, a call that cannot be tested without DNA. Sequences were obtained from blood. This receptor was identified in a human donor with ulcerative colitis or Crohn's disease, or a healthy co-twin of an affected twin (not recorded which). The chain's CDR3 is CASSLKASGGSQETQYF.